Only one count was recorded for the clone carrying this T cell receptor (beta chain). Other DNA sequences of this sample code for an identical CDR3. Donors were grouped by their self-reported clinical history. The record originates from a study of blood T cell repertoires in COVID-19. The overall study: Spain, Italy and the United States supplied samples that represented acute and convalescent COVID-19. From T cells, B-cell-depleted T cells, or PBMCs came the material, which was cDNA or gDNA.

Per the original data handling: Reference gene primer amplification gave estimated nucleated cell counts. Some clones are missing from TCRdb's copy, which holds only in-frame ones; the method was immunoSEQ multiplex PCR. V, J and clone size are taken as reported in that table, and D and trimming were inferred from the DNA itself. The sample gives 250,000 to 300,000 clones, approximately 88% of which show up once; 1.5% to 2% is in the top ten. Per germline, CDR1 SGHRS and CDR2 YFSETQ. V lost 0 bases and J 0 bases, leaving 3 bases between the germline ends. CDR3 length: 13 amino acids. The TCR was taken from a woman in her 40s who had recovered from COVID-19. Sequencing was done on a sample of PBMCs or T cells enriched from blood (not recorded which). The rearrangement links TRBV5-1 to TRBJ1-2; no clear D. CDR3 sequence: CASSLDSNYGYTF. CDR3 DNA sequence: TGCGCCAGCAGCTTGGACTCTAACTATGGCTACACCTTC.